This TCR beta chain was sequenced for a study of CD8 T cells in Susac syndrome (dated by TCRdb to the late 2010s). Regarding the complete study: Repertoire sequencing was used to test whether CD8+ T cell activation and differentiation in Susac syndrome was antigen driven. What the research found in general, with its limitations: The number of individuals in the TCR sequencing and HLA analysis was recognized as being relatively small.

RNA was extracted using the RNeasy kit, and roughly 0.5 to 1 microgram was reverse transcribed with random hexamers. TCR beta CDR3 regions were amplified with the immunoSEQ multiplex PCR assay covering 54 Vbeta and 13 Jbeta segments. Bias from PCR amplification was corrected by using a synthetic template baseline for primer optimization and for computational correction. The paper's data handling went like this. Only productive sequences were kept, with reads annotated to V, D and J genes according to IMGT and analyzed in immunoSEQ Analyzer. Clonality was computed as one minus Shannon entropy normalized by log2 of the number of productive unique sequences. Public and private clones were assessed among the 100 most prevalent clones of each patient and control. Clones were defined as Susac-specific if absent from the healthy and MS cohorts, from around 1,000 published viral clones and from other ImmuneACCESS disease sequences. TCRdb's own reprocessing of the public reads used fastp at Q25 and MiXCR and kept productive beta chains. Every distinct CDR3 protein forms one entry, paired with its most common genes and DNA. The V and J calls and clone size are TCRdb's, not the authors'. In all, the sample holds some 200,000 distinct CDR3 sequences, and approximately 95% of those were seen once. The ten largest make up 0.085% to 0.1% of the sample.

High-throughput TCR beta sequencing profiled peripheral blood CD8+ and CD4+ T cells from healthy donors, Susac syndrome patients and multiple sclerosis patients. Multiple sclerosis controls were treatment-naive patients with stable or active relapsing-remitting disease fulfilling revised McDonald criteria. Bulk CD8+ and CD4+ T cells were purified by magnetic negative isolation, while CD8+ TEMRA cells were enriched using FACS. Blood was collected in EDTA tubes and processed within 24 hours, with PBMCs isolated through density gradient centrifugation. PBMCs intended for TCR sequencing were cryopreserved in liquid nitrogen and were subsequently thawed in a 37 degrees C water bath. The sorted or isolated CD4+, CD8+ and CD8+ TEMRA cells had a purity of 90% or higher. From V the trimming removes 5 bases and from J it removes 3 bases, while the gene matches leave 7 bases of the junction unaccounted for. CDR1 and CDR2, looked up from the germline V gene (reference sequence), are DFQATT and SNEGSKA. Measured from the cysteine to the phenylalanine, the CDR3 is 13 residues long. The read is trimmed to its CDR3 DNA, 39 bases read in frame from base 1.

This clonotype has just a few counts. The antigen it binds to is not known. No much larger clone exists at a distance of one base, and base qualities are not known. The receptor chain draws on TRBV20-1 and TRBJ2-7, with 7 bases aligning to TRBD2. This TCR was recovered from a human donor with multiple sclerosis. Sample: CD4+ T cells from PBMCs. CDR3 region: CSASPGGSYEQYF. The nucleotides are TGCAGTGCTTCGCCGGGGGGAAGCTACGAGCAGTACTTC.